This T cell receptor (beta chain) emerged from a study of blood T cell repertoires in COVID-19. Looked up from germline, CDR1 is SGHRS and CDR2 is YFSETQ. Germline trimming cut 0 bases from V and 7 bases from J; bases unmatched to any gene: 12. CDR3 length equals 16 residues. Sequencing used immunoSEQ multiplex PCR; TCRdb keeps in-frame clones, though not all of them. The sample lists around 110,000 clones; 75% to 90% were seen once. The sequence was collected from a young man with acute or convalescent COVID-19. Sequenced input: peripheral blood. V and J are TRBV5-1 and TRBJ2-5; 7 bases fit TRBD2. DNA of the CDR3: TGCGCCAGCAGCTTGGTGTTAGGGACTACACCACGGACCCAGTACTTC. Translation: CASSLVLGTTPRTQYF.